This record covers a single T cell receptor (beta chain). Original analysis: Nucleated cell number was recorded as an estimate derived from reference gene primer amplification. Profiling relied on immunoSEQ multiplex PCR, and the TCRdb table lists in-frame clones only, not all of them. That table supplies the V and J calls and clone size; D and trimming were determined from the DNA. The top ten clones hold 4.5% to 6.5% of a sample with 250,000 to 300,000 clones, 65% to 85% of them seen once. These data are taken from a study of blood T cell repertoires in COVID-19. About the research overall: Material from acute and convalescent COVID-19 was sourced from the United States, Italy and Spain. T cells, B-cell-depleted T cells, or PBMCs provided the cDNA or gDNA that served as material.

The CDR3 consists of 17 residues. Germline CDR1 reads SGDLS; CDR2 reads YYNGEE. V was pared by 5 bases and J by 2 bases, with 10 bases of the junction left unmatched. The V call is TRBV9, the J call TRBJ2-7, with 13 bases identical to TRBD2. The sequence was obtained from a man older than 75 with acute or convalescent COVID-19. The specimen was peripheral blood. CDR3 nucleotide sequence: TGTGCCAGCAGGGACCCGACTAGCGGGGGGACCCCCTACGAGCAGTACTTC. Translation gives CASRDPTSGGTPYEQYF.